A selection of T cell receptor beta chains follows, all from one sample in a study of shared clonotypes between healthy human individuals. Assay: immunoSEQ multiplex PCR; the TCRdb copy retains only in-frame clones and omits some. The table shows fewer than 550,000 clones, with about 79% occurring only once. The sample consisted of PBMCs. These receptors all come from a woman aged 40-49 years in good health. Some clones in this sample may be carry-over from other donors' samples. CDR3s include the opening cysteine and the closing phenylalanine or tryptophan. The order of the fields is CDR3 DNA, CDR3 protein, clone size, D gene, CDR3 length, V gene, J gene. D genes are given only for firm matches. Not all rows give a size; the values are once, few, many and, for expanded clones, a class.

TGTGCCAGCAGCTTTCCCCCGCAGGAGGAGACCCAGTACTTC	CASSFPPQEETQYF	-	-	14	TRBV7-9	TRBJ2-5
TGTGCCAGCAGCTTAGACGGGACCCCGGGGGAGCAGTTCTTC	CASSLDGTPGEQFF	-	-	14	TRBV7-7	TRBJ2-1
TGTGCCAGCAGCACCTCGTCAGGGCCGGGCGAGCAGTACTTC	CASSTSSGPGEQYF	few	-	14	TRBV7-3	TRBJ2-7
TGTGCCAGCTGCCGCGAAAGGGGCGGTGAAAAACTGTTTTTT	CASCRERGGEKLFF	-	-	14	TRBV2	TRBJ1-4
TGTGCCAGCAGCCCCTACGATGCCGCAGGTGAAGCTTTCTTT	CASSPYDAAGEAFF	-	-	14	TRBV28	TRBJ1-1
TGTGCCAGCAGCTTGCCCGGGACACGGAACACTGAAGCTTTCTTT	CASSLPGTRNTEAFF	-	-	15	TRBV7-9	TRBJ1-1
TGTGCCAGCAGCTTACGCTCAGGACCTAACTATGGCTACACCTTC	CASSLRSGPNYGYTF	-	-	15	TRBV7-9	TRBJ1-2
TGTGCCAGCAGTGTCGACAACCAATTCAATCAGCCCCAGCATTTT	CASSVDNQFNQPQHF	once	-	15	TRBV2	TRBJ1-5
TGTGCCAGCAGCTTATCCCGGGGACAGAGACAAGAGACCCAGTACTTC	CASSLSRGQRQETQYF	-	TRBD1	16	TRBV7-6	TRBJ2-5
TGTGCCAGCAGGGCGGGGGGAAACTATGGCTACACCTTC	CASRAGGNYGYTF	few	-	13	TRBV2	TRBJ1-2
TGTGCCTGGAGACCGCCTGGGAGTCGGGGACCGAACACCGGGGAGCTGTTTTTT	CAWRPPGSRGPNTGELFF	-	-	18	TRBV30	TRBJ2-2
TGTGCCAGCAGCTTGGGCCCAGGGAAGTTCTTC	CASSLGPGKFF	-	-	11	TRBV5-1	TRBJ2-1
TGTGCCAGTAGTAACCGGCCGACCGCCTACGAGCAGTACTTC	CASSNRPTAYEQYF	-	-	14	TRBV19	TRBJ2-7
TGTGCCAGTAGTATAACGCACAGATCCTACGAGCAGTACTTC	CASSITHRSYEQYF	-	-	14	TRBV19	TRBJ2-7
TGTGCCAGCAGGGCAACTAGCGGGAGGGCCACAGATACGCAGTATTTT	CASRATSGRATDTQYF	-	TRBD2	16	TRBV7-9	TRBJ2-3
TGTGCCAGCAGTTTCCATCCAGGGCCAGCGAACTACGAGCAGTACTTC	CASSFHPGPANYEQYF	-	-	16	TRBV28	TRBJ2-7
TGTGCCATCAGTGAGTCAGGGCGGACGGGGGGGAATGAGCAGTTCTTC	CAISESGRTGGNEQFF	-	TRBD2	16	TRBV10-3	TRBJ2-1
TGTGCCAGCAGCTTAGAAACGGGAGGGAATGAGCAGTTCTTC	CASSLETGGNEQFF	-	TRBD2	14	TRBV7-2	TRBJ2-1
TGCGCCAGCAGCCTAGGGACAGCAAACACTGAAGCTTTCTTT	CASSLGTANTEAFF	few	TRBD1	14	TRBV5-1	TRBJ1-1
TGTGCCAGCTCACCGGACAGGGAAAAACTGTTTTTT	CASSPDREKLFF	-	TRBD1	12	TRBV18	TRBJ1-4
TGTGCCAGCAGCTTAACCCCCCAACTAGCGGACTCCTACGAGCAGTACTTC	CASSLTPQLADSYEQYF	-	TRBD2	17	TRBV7-3	TRBJ2-7
TGTGCCTGGAGCCCGGGACAGGGGTATCAGCCCCAGCATTTT	CAWSPGQGYQPQHF	-	TRBD1	14	TRBV30	TRBJ1-5
TGTGCCAGCTCCGGACTAGCGGGTCTCTACGAGCAGTACTTC	CASSGLAGLYEQYF	-	TRBD2	14	TRBV18	TRBJ2-7
TGTGCCAGCAGCGATCAACAGGGGGCAGCCTACGCGCAGTACTTC	CASSDQQGAAYAQYF	-	TRBD1	15	TRBV25-1	TRBJ2-7
TGTGCCAGCAGTTTGACAGGGGAATCCTACGAGCAGTACTTC	CASSLTGESYEQYF	-	TRBD1	14	TRBV28	TRBJ2-7
TGTGCCAGCAGCTTAGTGTCTCCCTACGAGCAGTACTTC	CASSLVSPYEQYF	-	-	13	TRBV7-8	TRBJ2-7
TGTGCCAGCAGTGAATTAGGGGGACAGGGTTGGGGTCAGCCCCAGCATTTT	CASSELGGQGWGQPQHF	-	TRBD1	17	TRBV25-1	TRBJ1-5
TGTGCCAGCAGTGACACCCTCGAGCAGTACTTC	CASSDTLEQYF	-	-	11	TRBV28	TRBJ2-7
TGTGCCAGCAGTGCGAGGACAGGGGCAAACTATGGCTACACCTTC	CASSARTGANYGYTF	once	TRBD1	15	TRBV6-1	TRBJ1-2
TGTGCCACGTCGGGACTAGCGGGCAAACTCTACAATGAGCAGTTCTTC	CATSGLAGKLYNEQFF	-	TRBD2	16	TRBV7-9	TRBJ2-1
TGTGCCTGGAGGGGACTACCGAACACTGAAGCTTTCTTT	CAWRGLPNTEAFF	few	-	13	TRBV30	TRBJ1-1
TGTGCCAGCAGTTTAACCTCCGGGACTAGCGGGAAAGGGACCACCTACGAGCAGTACTTC	CASSLTSGTSGKGTTYEQYF	once	TRBD2	20	TRBV27	TRBJ2-7
TGCGCCAGCAGCCAAGGGTGGGCTAGCGGGGGCAATGAGCAGTTCTTC	CASSQGWASGGNEQFF	many	TRBD2	16	TRBV4-3	TRBJ2-1
TGTGCCAGCATCGAGAAGGTCTTAGATTACGAGCAGTACTTC	CASIEKVLDYEQYF	-	-	14	TRBV2	TRBJ2-7
TGCGCCAGCAGCTTGGCTCCGTCTCACAGGGACTTCTACGAGCAGTACTTC	CASSLAPSHRDFYEQYF	-	-	17	TRBV5-1	TRBJ2-7
TGTGCCAGCAGTACATGGACAGGGACTAATGAAAAACTGTTTTTT	CASSTWTGTNEKLFF	-	TRBD1	15	TRBV28	TRBJ1-4
TGTGCCAGCAGCTTGGGTACAGGGTTGTATGGCTACACCTTC	CASSLGTGLYGYTF	-	-	14	TRBV7-9	TRBJ1-2
TGTGCCAGTAGTTTCTCGACAGGGCGGGGCACTGAAGCTTTCTTT	CASSFSTGRGTEAFF	-	TRBD1	15	TRBV19	TRBJ1-1
TGTGCCAGCAGCTCCGGCCACCGGGAGACCCAGTACTTC	CASSSGHRETQYF	-	-	13	TRBV11-2	TRBJ2-5
TGTGCCAGCAGTAGACAGGGGAATCAGCCCCAGCATTTT	CASSRQGNQPQHF	-	TRBD1	13	TRBV11-2	TRBJ1-5
TGTGCCAGCAGTTTACTACAGGGGCCAACTAATGAAAAACTGTTTTTT	CASSLLQGPTNEKLFF	few	TRBD1	16	TRBV28	TRBJ1-4
TGTGCCAGCAGCCGAATGGGGGACGCTACCTACGAGCAGTACTTC	CASSRMGDATYEQYF	-	-	15	TRBV7-8	TRBJ2-7
TGTGCCAGCAGTTCGACAGGGTTGGTCTACGAGCAGTACTTC	CASSSTGLVYEQYF	-	TRBD1	14	TRBV27	TRBJ2-7
TGTGCCGTCGACAGGGGGACTGGGGCCAACGTCCTGACTTTC	CAVDRGTGANVLTF	-	TRBD1	14	TRBV7-9	TRBJ2-6
TGTGCCAGCAGCTTAGAATCGGATACGCAGTATTTT	CASSLESDTQYF	-	-	12	TRBV5-4	TRBJ2-3
TGTGCCAGCAGCCGACTAGCGGGCCGCAGCTCCTACAATGAGCAGTTCTTC	CASSRLAGRSSYNEQFF	few	TRBD2	17	TRBV11-2	TRBJ2-1
TGTGCCAGCAGTCCATCTAGCGGACGCTCCTACGAGCAGTACTTC	CASSPSSGRSYEQYF	-	TRBD2	15	TRBV6-5	TRBJ2-7
TGCAGCGTTGTGACTTTTCAAGAGACCCAGTACTTC	CSVVTFQETQYF	-	-	12	TRBV29-1	TRBJ2-5
TGTGCCAGCAGCCAAGAATCTTACTTAGCGGGAGGGCCTACCGGGGAGCTGTTTTTT	CASSQESYLAGGPTGELFF	-	TRBD2	19	TRBV4-2	TRBJ2-2
TGTGCCAGCAGCTTGGGGGGAGCGGGAGGGCACCCTAGCACAGATACGCAGTATTTT	CASSLGGAGGHPSTDTQYF	-	TRBD2	19	TRBV5-4	TRBJ2-3
TGTGCCAGCAGTGAAGGACGGGGGGGTCAGCCCCAGCATTTT	CASSEGRGGQPQHF	-	-	14	TRBV6-1	TRBJ1-5
TGTGCCAGCAGCCTAGGGACGATCAATGAAAAACTGTTTTTT	CASSLGTINEKLFF	-	-	14	TRBV7-9	TRBJ1-4
TGCAGCGTTGAGGGGATAGGGCGCGAGACCCAGTACTTC	CSVEGIGRETQYF	-	-	13	TRBV29-1	TRBJ2-5
TGTGCCAGCAGCTTAATCGGATCACCGACCTACAATGAGCAGTTCTTC	CASSLIGSPTYNEQFF	-	-	16	TRBV7-9	TRBJ2-1
TGTGCCAGCAGTTTCGGGCGGGAGTCACCCCTCCACTTT	CASSFGRESPLHF	-	-	13	TRBV28	TRBJ1-6
TGCGCCAGCAGCTTGGCATTCGGCAAGGACAATGAGCAGTTCTTC	CASSLAFGKDNEQFF	-	-	15	TRBV5-1	TRBJ2-1
TGTGCCAGCAGTTACTCGAACAGGGTGGGGGATGGCTACACCTTC	CASSYSNRVGDGYTF	few	-	15	TRBV6-5	TRBJ1-2